Presented here are 32 T cell receptor beta chains from one specimen sequenced in a study of cytomegalovirus exposure and HLA in healthy donors (TCRdb year 2017). Libraries were made using the immunoSEQ multiplex PCR assay. For the multiplex PCR, a mixture combining 60 forward primers for TCR Vbeta segments and 13 reverse primers for TCR Jbeta segments was used. The table was pulled from immuneACCESS by TCRdb, which kept in-frame rearrangements only. Such tables lose some clones; where checked, under half of the loss comes from unresolved V genes, and the rest has no known cause. Across this sample there are about 180,000 clones, with roughly 85% seen only once. The ten largest clones take up 6% to 7% of the sample. The source material was PBMCs. Every receptor here comes from a man aged 35-49 years in good health and CMV-seropositive.

V usage is TRBV9 and J usage is TRBJ2-3, with D perhaps TRBD2 (6 bases). V was clipped by 3 bases and J by 5 bases, with 16 bases between them. The CDR3 is 15 residues long. Per the germline V gene, CDR1 is SGDLS and CDR2 is YYNGEE. CDR3 in amino acids: CASSAKRAEGDTQYF. The CDR3 bases are TGTGCCAGCAGCGCGAAACGGGCGGAGGGAGATACGCAGTATTTT.

This clone was detected only a few times. The gene calls are TRBV4-1 and TRBJ2-7, with D possibly being TRBD1 (7 bases). The CDR3 totals 16 residues. V was clipped by 2 bases and J by 5 bases, with 19 bases between them. Per the germline V gene, CDR1 is MGHRA and CDR2 is YSYEKL. CDR3 nucleotide sequence: TGCGCCAGCAGCCAAACCACCCAGGGGGGTGGGCACGAGCAGTACTTC. Protein: CASSQTTQGGGHEQYF.

CDR3 sequence reads: CASTADRVGHEQYF. The CDR3, as DNA: TGCGCCAGCACCGCAGACAGGGTAGGCCACGAGCAGTACTTC. The rearrangement joins TRBV5-1 to TRBJ2-5, with TRBD1 matching over 7 bases. With the DNA end fitting TRBJ2-7 better, the J assignment may be wrong. The CDR3 covers 14 residues. CDR1 and CDR2 from the germline V gene are SGHRS and YFSETQ.

The chain links TRBV29-1 to TRBJ2-1; D unresolved. From germline, CDR1 is SQVTM and CDR2 ANQGSEA. Between the trimmed V and J ends, which lost 4 bases and 0 bases, there was a span of 7 bases. This CDR3 is built from 13 residues. CDR3 sequence: CSVVPSSYNEQFF. CDR3 DNA: TGCAGCGTTGTCCCTAGCTCCTACAATGAGCAGTTCTTC.

This rearrangement joins TRBV29-1 to TRBJ2-3; 8 bases line up with TRBD2. Germline V gene lookup returns CDR1 SQVTM and CDR2 ANQGSEA. J gave up 4 bases and V 6 bases, and 9 bases lay outside the gene matches. The CDR3 contains 14 residues. The CDR3 sequence: CSVPGLGFSDTQYF. CDR3 nucleotides: TGCAGCGTCCCGGGACTAGGATTTTCAGATACGCAGTATTTT.

Note on this clone: At one boundary the junction diverges from the germline segment, which might be a read error. V gene TRBV10-3 combines with J gene TRBJ2-6, with D unclear. CDR1 ENHRY and CDR2 SYGVKD come from the germline V gene. The CDR3 has 13 amino acids. The DNA of the CDR3 is TGTGCCATCAGTGAGCAGGCACAAAACGGCCTGACTTTC. Translated: CAISEQAQNGLTF.

The chain carries TRBV14 and TRBJ2-5; D gene unclear. V shed 0 bases and J shed 1 base, with 3 bases lying between them. The CDR3 has 13 residues. CDR1 and CDR2 (germline): SGHDN, FVKESK. The CDR3: CASSQDSQETQYF. In nucleotides, the CDR3 is TGTGCCAGCAGCCAAGACAGCCAAGAGACCCAGTACTTC.

V gene TRBV6-1 combines with J gene TRBJ2-3; 8 nucleotides line up with TRBD2. In germline, CDR1 is MNHNS, CDR2 SASEGT. CDR3 length: 14 residues. V was clipped by 7 bases and J by 2 bases; unmatched bases: 5. CDR3 DNA sequence: TGTGCCAGCAAGCGGGAGCGGATCACAGATACGCAGTATTTT. Translated: CASKRERITDTQYF.

This clone was seen a single time. This chain links TRBV7-9 with TRBJ2-3; D unresolved. V was shortened by 0 bases and J by 1 base, with 5 bases between the two germline ends. The germline CDR1 and CDR2 sequences are SEHNR and FQNEAQ (reference sequence). The CDR3 is 14 amino acids. CDR3 DNA: TGTGCCAGCAGCTTAGCCGGTGGCACAGATACGCAGTATTTT. This translates into CASSLAGGTDTQYF.

The V gene is TRBV19, the J gene TRBJ1-5; 7 bases agree with TRBD1. Germline V CDR1 and CDR2: LNHDA, SQIVND (reference sequence). The CDR3 consists of 16 residues. Germline trimming cut 5 bases from V and 0 bases from J; bases unmatched to any gene: 7. The CDR3 DNA is TGTGCCAGTAGTGCTGGGACAGCATATAGCAATCAGCCCCAGCATTTT. Its protein is CASSAGTAYSNQPQHF.

The genes are TRBV5-8 and TRBJ1-2; D is possibly TRBD1 (5 bases). Deletions cut 0 bases from V and 8 bases from J, with 17 bases between. The CDR3 has 15 residues. CDR1 is SGHTS, CDR2 YDEGEE, per germline. CDR3 DNA: TGTGCCAGCAGCTTGGGGAGGGGAACGTTCTACGGCTACACCTTC. Amino acids: CASSLGRGTFYGYTF.

V and J are TRBV7-6 and TRBJ2-7, with TRBD2 matching over 7 bases. The CDR3 loop spans 16 amino acids. The ends lost 5 bases at V and 2 bases at J; junction bases unmatched: 12. CDR1 SGHVS and CDR2 FNYEAQ come from the germline V gene. CDR3 in amino acids: CASSPRARGTPYEQYF. Here the CDR3 DNA reads TGTGCCAGCAGCCCGAGGGCGCGGGGGACCCCCTACGAGCAGTACTTC.

The chain has TRBV19 and TRBJ2-4, with 8 bases that match TRBD2. V lost 5 bases to trimming and J lost 0 bases; unmatched junction nucleotides: 6. The CDR3 consists of 16 residues. Germline CDR1 LNHDA, CDR2 SQIVND (reference sequence). The CDR3 loop reads CASSARGGIAKNIQYF. The CDR3 DNA reads TGTGCCAGTAGTGCACGCGGGGGGATAGCCAAAAACATTCAGTACTTC.

The rearrangement uses TRBV7-3 and TRBJ2-2; possibly TRBD2 for D (6 bases). This CDR3 is built from 14 residues. The germline V and J ends were trimmed by 5 bases and 7 bases, with 14 bases remaining between them. CDR1 is SGHTA, CDR2 FQGTGA, per germline. The CDR3 DNA reads TGTGCCAGCAGCCGTGGAGGGTCGGGCGGGGAGCTGTTTTTT. Its protein product is CASSRGGSGGELFF.

The chain uses TRBV7-3 and TRBJ2-5, with 10 nucleotides matching TRBD1. From germline, CDR1 is SGHTA and CDR2 FQGTGA. V lost 3 bases, J lost 0 bases, and 4 bases stayed unmatched. CDR3 length: 16 amino acids. The CDR3 is CASSFGDRGDQETQYF. The DNA of the CDR3 is TGTGCCAGCAGCTTCGGGGACAGGGGAGACCAAGAGACCCAGTACTTC.

This chain uses TRBV5-5 with TRBJ1-2; D is possibly TRBD1 (5 bases). Trimming cost V 0 bases and J 5 bases, with 11 bases left between them. CDR3 length equals 14 residues. Germline lookup yields CDR1 SGHKS and CDR2 YYEKEE (reference sequence). CDR3 amino acids: CASSLGTSPYGYTF. The CDR3 DNA is TGTGCCAGCAGCTTGGGGACATCTCCTTATGGCTACACCTTC.

The chain carries TRBV10-3 and TRBJ2-3; perhaps TRBD2 as D (6 bases). The CDR3 sequence is 15 residues long. Trimming took 0 bases from V and 6 from J, leaving 13 bases between them. Germline assignment: CDR1 ENHRY and CDR2 SYGVKD. In DNA, the CDR3 is TGTGCCATCAGTGAGTCGAGTGGGAGGAGTGATACGCAGTATTTT. Translating it yields CAISESSGRSDTQYF.

V gene TRBV18 combines with J gene TRBJ1-2; D possibly corresponds to TRBD1 (6 bases). The V end was cut by 3 bases, the J end by 4 bases, with 12 bases between. The germline V gene has CDR1 KGHSH and CDR2 LQKENI. This CDR3 has 14 residues. For the CDR3, the DNA is TGTGCCAGCTCACCGAACAGGGAGCCCTATGGCTACACCTTC. It specifies CASSPNREPYGYTF.

The CDR3 protein is CASSSGLAGGNEQYF. The DNA of the CDR3 is TGTGCCAGCAGCTCCGGACTAGCGGGAGGGAACGAGCAGTACTTC. The V call is TRBV11-3, the J call TRBJ2-7; 15 positions agree with TRBD2. CDR3 size: 15 residues. The trim removed 4 bases at V and 5 bases at J, leaving 3 bases unmatched. In germline, CDR1 is SGHNT, CDR2 YENEEA.

The chain uses TRBV5-1 and TRBJ2-2; tentatively, D is TRBD2 (6 bases). The V end was cut by 4 bases, the J end by 2 bases, with 9 bases between. The CDR3 length is 14 residues. The germline V gene has CDR1 SGHRS and CDR2 YFSETQ. CDR3 sequence (DNA): TGCGCCAGCAGCCCGGGAGTTAACACCGGGGAGCTGTTTTTT. Translating it yields CASSPGVNTGELFF.

This sequence joins TRBV21-1 and TRBJ2-7; the tabulated D call, TRBD1, remains unverified against the DNA. TRBV21-1 is shown as a pseudogene. This CDR3 has 13 residues. Written as DNA, the CDR3 is TGTGCCAGCAGTACGGACAGACCCTACGAGCAGTACTTC. The encoded protein is CASSTDRPYEQYF.

As for this clone: The germline gene is not matched at one end of the junction; a read error may be the cause. The chain is built from TRBV16 and TRBJ1-2; TRBD1 might be the D (5 bases). The CDR3 has 12 residues. Germline V gene sequence: CDR1 KGHSY, CDR2 FQNENV. Written as DNA, the CDR3 is TGTGCCAGCAGCCAAGAAAGGGGTCGTCGACCCTTC. It specifies CASSQERGRRPF.

This clone was detected only a few times. This rearrangement joins TRBV4-2 to TRBJ2-2, with D uncertain. From germline, CDR1 is LGHNA and CDR2 YNFKEQ. V lost 4 bases and J lost 3, with 12 bases in between. There are 15 residues in the CDR3. The CDR3 protein is CASSPRIDYTGELFF. The DNA of the CDR3 is TGTGCCAGCAGCCCCCGGATTGACTACACCGGGGAGCTGTTTTTT.

The chain recombines TRBV15 with TRBJ2-7, with 7 positions matching TRBD1. CDR3 length equals 16 residues. CDR1 and CDR2 (germline): LNHNV, YYDKDF (reference sequence). Trimming at V came to 2 bases and at J to 4 bases, leaving 11 bases not matched to a gene. This CDR3 is CATSRLGTAKYYEQYF. CDR3 nucleotides: TGTGCCACCAGCAGACTCGGGACAGCGAAGTATTACGAGCAGTACTTC.

This chain uses TRBV11-3 with TRBJ2-1; 9 bases map to TRBD2. The CDR3 runs 13 residues. Germline V gene sequence: CDR1 SGHNT, CDR2 YENEEA. After removal of 7 bases from V and 3 bases from J, the junction contained 1 base not matched to a gene. The CDR3 spells CASNSGSYNEQFF. In DNA form, the CDR3 reads TGTGCCAGCAATAGCGGGAGCTACAATGAGCAGTTCTTC.

The chain links TRBV5-1 to TRBJ2-7; 9 positions match TRBD1. This CDR3 has 14 residues. Germline trimming cut 4 bases from V and 3 bases from J; bases unmatched to any gene: 5. From germline, CDR1 is SGHRS and CDR2 YFSETQ. Here the CDR3 reads CASSLWTGVYEQYF. The CDR3 DNA follows: TGCGCCAGCAGCCTATGGACAGGGGTCTACGAGCAGTACTTC.

The chain is built from TRBV7-9 and TRBJ2-2, with 7 positions matching TRBD1. Germline CDR1 SEHNR, CDR2 FQNEAQ (reference sequence). The CDR3 is 14 amino acids. The V gene end was trimmed by 7 bases and the J gene end by 0 bases; junction bases not matched to a gene: 2. The CDR3 loop reads CASTDRANTGELFF. CDR3 DNA sequence: TGTGCCAGCACCGACAGGGCGAACACCGGGGAGCTGTTTTTT.

The V and J genes are TRBV5-6 and TRBJ1-5; the D gene is possibly TRBD1 (5 bases). Deletions cut 4 bases from V and 7 bases from J, with 15 bases between. Germline V gene lookup returns CDR1 SGHDT and CDR2 YYEEEE. CDR3 length: 14 residues. This chain's CDR3 is CASSQLGGRQPQHF. The CDR3 bases are TGTGCCAGCAGCCAACTGGGGGGGAGACAGCCCCAGCATTTT.

V is TRBV6-1 and J is TRBJ2-7, with TRBD2 identical over 9 bases. V gave up 6 bases and J gave up 1 base; unmatched junction bases: 7. The CDR3 sequence is 15 residues long. Per the germline V gene, CDR1 is MNHNS and CDR2 is SASEGT. CDR3 region: CASRGTTSGSYEQYF. Written as DNA, the CDR3 is TGTGCCAGCAGGGGTACTACTAGCGGGTCCTACGAGCAGTACTTC.

The chain has TRBV5-1 and TRBJ1-1; D not resolved. The germline V gene encodes CDR1 SGHRS and CDR2 YFSETQ. V was clipped by 6 bases and J by 5 bases, with 14 bases between them. The CDR3 runs 13 residues. Here the CDR3 reads CASTLPGGTEAFF. CDR3 coding DNA: TGCGCCAGCACCCTCCCCGGCGGAACTGAAGCTTTCTTT.

For this clone: An end of the junction differs from the germline gene, which may be a read error. The chain employs TRBV5-4 and TRBJ2-6; tentatively, D is TRBD1 (5 bases). Looked up from germline, CDR1 is SGHNT and CDR2 is YYREEE (reference sequence). The CDR3 is 15 residues long. The CDR3 bases are TGTGCCAGCAGCCCCCCGGAAGCTGGGGCCAACGGCCTGACTTTC. Protein: CASSPPEAGANGLTF. Based on the CDR3 plus reference TRBV5-4 and TRBJ2-6, the full variable domain is ETGVTQSPTHLIKTRGQQVTLRCSSQSGHNTVSWYQQALGQGPQFIFQYYREEENGRGNFPPRFSGLQFPNYSSELNVNALELDDSALYLCASSPPEAGANGLTFGAGSRLTVL.

This rearrangement joins TRBV9 to TRBJ2-1; 10 nucleotides line up with TRBD2. The CDR3 is made up of 16 amino acids. After removal of 7 bases from V and 7 bases from J, the junction contained 14 bases not matched to a gene. In germline, CDR1 is SGDLS, CDR2 YYNGEE. The CDR3 sequence is CASGSSGSGRLNEQFF. For the CDR3, the DNA is TGTGCCAGCGGATCTAGCGGGAGCGGGCGGTTAAATGAGCAGTTCTTC.